This paragraph reports one T cell receptor (beta chain). Seattle patients were enrolled while actively infected and followed longitudinally. Libraries were prepared by immunoSEQ multiplex PCR; TCRdb keeps only in-frame clonotypes and omits some of them. The sample consists of 200,000 to 250,000 clones, roughly 84% of them appearing once. Germline CDR1 LGHDT, CDR2 YNNKEL (reference sequence). Trimming shortened V by 1 base and J by 6 bases, and 4 bases separated the two germline ends. The CDR3 length is 12 residues. The source of the sample is a study of blood T cell repertoires in COVID-19. As for the study in general: Researchers got acute and convalescent COVID-19 samples from the United States, Italy and Spain. T cells, B-cell-depleted T cells, or PBMCs provided the cDNA or gDNA that served as material.

Material: peripheral blood. The rearrangement links TRBV3-1 (or the pseudogene TRBV3-2) to TRBJ1-5; D is uncertain. The source of this sequence is an elderly woman with COVID-19, enrolled during active disease. As DNA, the CDR3 is TGTGCCAGCAGCCAAGGAGTTCAGCCCCAGCATTTT. It yields the protein CASSQGVQPQHF.